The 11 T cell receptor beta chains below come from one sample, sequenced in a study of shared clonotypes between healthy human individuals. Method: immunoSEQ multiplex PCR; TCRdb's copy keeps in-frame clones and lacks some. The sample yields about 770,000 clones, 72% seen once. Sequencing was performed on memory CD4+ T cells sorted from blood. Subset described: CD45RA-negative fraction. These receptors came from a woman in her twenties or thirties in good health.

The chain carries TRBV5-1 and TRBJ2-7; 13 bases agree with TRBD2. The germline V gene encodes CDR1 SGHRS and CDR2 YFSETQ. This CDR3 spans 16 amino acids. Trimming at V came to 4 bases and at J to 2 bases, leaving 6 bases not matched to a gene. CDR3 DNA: TGCGCCAGCAGCACAGCTGGGACTAGCGGGACCTACGAGCAGTACTTC. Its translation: CASSTAGTSGTYEQYF.

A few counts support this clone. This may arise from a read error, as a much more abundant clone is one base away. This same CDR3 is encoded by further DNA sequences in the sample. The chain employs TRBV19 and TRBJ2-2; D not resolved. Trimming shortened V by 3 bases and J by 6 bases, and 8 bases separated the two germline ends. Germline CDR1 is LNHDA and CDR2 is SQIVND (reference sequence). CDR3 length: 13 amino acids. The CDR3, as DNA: TGTGCCAGTAGTATGGCTCAGTCCGGGGAGCTGTTTTTT. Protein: CASSMAQSGELFF.

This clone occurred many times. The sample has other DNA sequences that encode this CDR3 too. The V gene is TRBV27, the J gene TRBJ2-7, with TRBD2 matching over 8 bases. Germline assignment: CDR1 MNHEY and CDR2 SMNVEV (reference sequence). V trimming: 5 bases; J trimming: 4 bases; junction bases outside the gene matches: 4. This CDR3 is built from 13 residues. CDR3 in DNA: TGTGCCAGCAGTCGGAGCGGGAGATACGAGCAGTACTTC. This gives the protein CASSRSGRYEQYF.

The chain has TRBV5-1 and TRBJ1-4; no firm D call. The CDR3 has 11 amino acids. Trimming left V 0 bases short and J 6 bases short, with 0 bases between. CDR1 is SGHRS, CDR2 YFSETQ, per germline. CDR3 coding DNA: TGCGCCAGCAGCTTGGATGAAAAACTGTTTTTT. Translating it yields CASSLDEKLFF.

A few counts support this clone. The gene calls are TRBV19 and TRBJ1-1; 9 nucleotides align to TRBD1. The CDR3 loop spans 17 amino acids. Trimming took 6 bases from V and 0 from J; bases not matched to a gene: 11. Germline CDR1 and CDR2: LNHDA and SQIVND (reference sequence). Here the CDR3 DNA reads TGTGCCAGTAGACGGGGACAGGGCGGCCCCATGAACACTGAAGCTTTCTTT. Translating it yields CASRRGQGGPMNTEAFF.

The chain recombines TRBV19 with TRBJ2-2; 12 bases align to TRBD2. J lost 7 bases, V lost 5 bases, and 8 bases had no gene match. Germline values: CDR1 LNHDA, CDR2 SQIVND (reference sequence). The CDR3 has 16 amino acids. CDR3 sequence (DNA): TGTGCCAGTAGTCGACGACTAGCGGGAGTTGGCGGGGAGCTGTTTTTT. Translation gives CASSRRLAGVGGELFF.

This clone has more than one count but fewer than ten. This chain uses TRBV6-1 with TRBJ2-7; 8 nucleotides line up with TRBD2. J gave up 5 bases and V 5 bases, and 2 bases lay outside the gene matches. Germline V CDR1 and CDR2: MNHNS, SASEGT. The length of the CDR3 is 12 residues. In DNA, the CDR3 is TGTGCCAGCAGTCCTAGCGGGCACGAGCAGTACTTC. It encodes CASSPSGHEQYF.

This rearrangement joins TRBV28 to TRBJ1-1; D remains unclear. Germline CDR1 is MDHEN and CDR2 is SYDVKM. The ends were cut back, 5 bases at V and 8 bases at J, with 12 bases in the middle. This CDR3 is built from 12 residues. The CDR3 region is CASSPIPREAFF. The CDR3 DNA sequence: TGTGCCAGCAGTCCAATACCTAGGGAAGCTTTCTTT. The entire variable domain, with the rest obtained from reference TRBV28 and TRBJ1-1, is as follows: DVKVTQSSRYLVKRTGEKVFLECVQDMDHENMFWYRQDPGLGLRLIYFSYDVKMKEKGDIPEGYSVSREKKERFSLILESASTNQTSMYLCASSPIPREAFFGQGTRLTVV.

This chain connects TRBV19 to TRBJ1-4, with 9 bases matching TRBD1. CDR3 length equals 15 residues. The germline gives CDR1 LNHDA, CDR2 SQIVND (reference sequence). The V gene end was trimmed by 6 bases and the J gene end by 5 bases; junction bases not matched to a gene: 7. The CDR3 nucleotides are TGTGCCAGTAGCAACCTCGGGACAGGGAATGAAAAACTGTTTTTT. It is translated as CASSNLGTGNEKLFF.

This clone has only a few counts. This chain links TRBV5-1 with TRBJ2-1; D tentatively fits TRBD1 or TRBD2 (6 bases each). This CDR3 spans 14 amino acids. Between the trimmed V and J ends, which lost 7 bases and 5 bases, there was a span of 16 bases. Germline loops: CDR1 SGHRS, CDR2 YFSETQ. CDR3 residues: CASGGGRNDNEQFF. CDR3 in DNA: TGCGCCAGCGGAGGGGGGAGAAATGACAATGAGCAGTTCTTC.

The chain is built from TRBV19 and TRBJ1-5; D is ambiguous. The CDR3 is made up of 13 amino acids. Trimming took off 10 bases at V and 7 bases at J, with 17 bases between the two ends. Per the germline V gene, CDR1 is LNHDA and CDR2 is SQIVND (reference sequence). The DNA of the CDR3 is TGTGCCACCGGAGGTCGTCCGTCCCAGCCCCAGCATTTT. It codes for CATGGRPSQPQHF.